Listed below are T cell receptor beta chains from one sample, sequenced in a study of blood T cells in healthy people across ages. One entry per CDR3 protein results from TCRdb running MiXCR on the 5' RACE reads. The sample carries fewer than 2,000,000 distinct CDR3 sequences, about 31% recorded once. Sample: blood. These receptors all stem from a woman aged 30 to 39 in good health. The CDR3 runs from the conserved cysteine through the conserved F or W. D genes are given only for firm matches. A clone size is listed for some rows: how often the clone was seen (once, few, many), or a class if it is expanded.

V gene	D gene	clone size	J gene	CDR3 DNA	CDR3 protein
TRBV6-6	.	.	TRBJ2-5	TGTGCCAGCAGTTCGGACAAAGGTGTAGAAGAGACCCAGTACTTC	CASSSDKGVEETQYF
TRBV4-1	.	few	TRBJ1-2	TGCGCCAGTAGCCATAAAGAAGCTTGGGGCTATGGCTACACCTTC	CASSHKEAWGYGYTF
TRBV4-1	.	.	TRBJ1-1	TGCGCCAGCAGCCAAGTTTATGGCGGTGGGTCTGAAGCTTTCTTT	CASSQVYGGGSEAFF
TRBV7-3	TRBD1	few	TRBJ2-1	TGTGCCAGCAGCTTAAGACAGGGCTCCTACAATGAGCAGTTCTTC	CASSLRQGSYNEQFF
TRBV2	.	.	TRBJ1-2	TGTGCCAGCAGGGCCGCAGGCTCATCTGGCTACACCTTC	CASRAAGSSGYTF
TRBV7-2	.	.	TRBJ1-1	TGTGCCAGCAGCTTTCACCTCGACAGCGCATACACTGAAGCTTTCTTT	CASSFHLDSAYTEAFF
TRBV20-1	.	.	TRBJ2-3	TGCAGTGCTAGTGGCCTGCGGTCCGGTCCCACAGATACGCAGTATTTT	CSASGLRSGPTDTQYF
TRBV10-3	.	.	TRBJ1-2	TGTGCCATCAGTGATGGAACAGGCCCCTATGGCTACACCTTC	CAISDGTGPYGYTF
TRBV7-2	.	few	TRBJ1-5	TGTGCCAGCAGCCAAGACTGGCAGCCCCAGCATTTT	CASSQDWQPQHF
TRBV20-1	.	.	TRBJ2-3	TGCAGTGCTAGACTCCCGGGGGACCCCACAGATACGCAGTATTTT	CSARLPGDPTDTQYF